The 18 T cell receptor beta chains reported below all come from one sample, sequenced in a study of T cell changes during pregnancy in multiple sclerosis. The repertoire was sequenced with immunoSEQ multiplex PCR; TCRdb's copy has only in-frame clones and lacks some. The sample gives approximately 39,000 clones, 90% of which show up once; approximately 0.5% is in the top ten. Source: CD4+ T cells from peripheral blood mononuclear cells, taken in the second trimester of pregnancy. All receptors come from a female donor with multiple sclerosis, enrolled in a pregnancy study.

This clone was seen once. J is TRBJ2-5 and V is TRBV11-2, with 9 bases identical to TRBD1. Per germline, CDR1 SGHAT and CDR2 FQNNGV. The CDR3 is made up of 15 amino acids. The trim removed 4 bases at V and 4 bases at J, leaving 7 bases unmatched. The CDR3 region is CASSSGQGKAETQYF. The CDR3 coding sequence is TGTGCCAGCAGCTCGGGACAGGGAAAGGCAGAGACCCAGTACTTC.

This chain uses TRBV6-4 with TRBJ2-1, with 8 bases aligning to TRBD2. The V segment lost 10 bases and the J segment 11 bases; nucleotides outside the gene matches: 19. The CDR3 length is 15 residues. Germline-derived CDR1 and CDR2 are MRHNA and SNTAGT. In DNA form, the CDR3 reads TGTGCCACCCCCCGCCCCCGACCGGGACTAGGCCAGCAGTTCTTC. Protein: CATPRPRPGLGQQFF.

This rearrangement joins TRBV5-1 to TRBJ2-3, with D possibly TRBD2 on 6 matching bases. This CDR3 region has 15 residues. Trimming took 0 bases from V and 6 from J, leaving 14 bases between them. Per germline, CDR1 SGHRS and CDR2 YFSETQ. The CDR3: CASSLGPARGDTQYF. In DNA form, the CDR3 reads TGCGCCAGCAGCTTGGGTCCAGCCCGGGGGGATACGCAGTATTTT.

The rearrangement links TRBV27 to TRBJ2-3, with 7 bases fitting TRBD1. J lost 0 bases, V lost 6 bases, and 6 bases had no gene match. The CDR3 is 15 residues long. Per germline, CDR1 MNHEY and CDR2 SMNVEV (reference sequence). CDR3 sequence (DNA): TGTGCCAGCAGGACAGGGTATCGGAGCACAGATACGCAGTATTTT. It encodes CASRTGYRSTDTQYF.

The chain couples TRBV28 to TRBJ1-1; D unresolved. The V gene lost 6 bases and the J gene lost 5 bases, with 13 bases spanning the gap. Per the germline V gene, CDR1 is MDHEN and CDR2 is SYDVKM. The CDR3 is 13 amino acids. CDR3 nucleotide sequence: TGTGCCAGCAGCCTCCTGAGGAGGACTGAAGCTTTCTTT. Residues: CASSLLRRTEAFF.

The gene calls are TRBV7-2 and TRBJ2-1; possibly TRBD1 for D (5 bases). The CDR3 runs to 15 residues. Germline-derived CDR1 and CDR2 are SGHTA and FQGNSA. Trimming took off 2 bases at V and 8 bases at J, with 16 bases between the two ends. CDR3 sequence: CASSLPRVWGDEQFF. CDR3 nucleotide sequence: TGTGCCAGCAGCTTACCAAGGGTCTGGGGCGATGAGCAGTTCTTC.

This chain uses TRBV5-4 with TRBJ2-1; D perhaps matches TRBD2 (5 bases). The ends were cut back, 3 bases at V and 4 bases at J, with 8 bases in the middle. Looked up from germline, CDR1 is SGHNT and CDR2 is YYREEE (reference sequence). CDR3 length: 13 amino acids. DNA for the CDR3: TGTGCCAGCAGCTCCCCGGGGTACAATGAGCAGTTCTTC. This gives the protein CASSSPGYNEQFF. The variable domain in full, completed from reference TRBV5-4 and TRBJ2-1, reads ETGVTQSPTHLIKTRGQQVTLRCSSQSGHNTVSWYQQALGQGPQFIFQYYREEENGRGNFPPRFSGLQFPNYSSELNVNALELDDSALYLCASSSPGYNEQFFGPGTRLTVL.

The chain recombines TRBV6-5 with TRBJ1-2, with 8 positions matching TRBD1. The CDR3 is 13 residues long. Germline V gene data show CDR1 as MNHEY and CDR2 as SVGAGI. J gave up 3 bases and V 6 bases, and 3 bases lay outside the gene matches. The DNA of the CDR3 is TGTGCCAGCAGAGGGACAGGAGACTATGGCTACACCTTC. Translated, it gives CASRGTGDYGYTF.

On this clone: The CDR3 does not close with the conserved phenylalanine or tryptophan, likely indicating a read error. The DNA is left out, because the CDR3 cannot be placed on it with certainty; the CDR3 is given as TCRdb lists it. The chain uses TRBV23-1 and TRBJ2-7; TRBD2 reflects the table's D call only, with no check against the DNA. TRBV23-1 is annotated as an ORF whose role is uncertain. The CDR3 is 16 residues long, counting both termini. CDR3: CASSQSRVTSGRADPL.

The chain employs TRBV4-3 and TRBJ2-7; weak D call: TRBD1 (5 bases). Germline V gene lookup returns CDR1 LGHNA and CDR2 YSLEER. CDR3 length: 16 residues. The V end was cut by 0 bases, the J end by 4 bases, with 16 bases between. The DNA of the CDR3 is TGCGCCAGCAGCCAAGAAGCAGGGTCTTCAGGTTACGAGCAGTACTTC. This gives the protein CASSQEAGSSGYEQYF.

The V gene is TRBV27, the J gene TRBJ2-1, with TRBD2 matching over 8 bases. The CDR3 is made up of 17 amino acids. CDR1 MNHEY and CDR2 SMNVEV come from the germline V gene (reference sequence). J lost 4 bases, V lost 6 bases, and 14 bases had no gene match. CDR3 residues: CASSPLGGRNGYNEQFF. CDR3 bases: TGTGCCAGCAGCCCCCTTGGCGGGAGGAATGGGTACAATGAGCAGTTCTTC.

CDR3 coding DNA: TGTGCCAGCAGCTTAGAAGGACTAGTGTGGGGCACCGGGGAGCTGTTTTTT. This codes for CASSLEGLVWGTGELFF. The V call is TRBV7-2, the J call TRBJ2-2; 7 bases match TRBD2. Germline V CDR1 and CDR2: SGHTA, FQGNSA. V lost 1 base, J lost 4 bases, and 9 bases stayed unmatched. CDR3 size: 17 residues.

This rearrangement joins TRBV25-1 to TRBJ2-5, with D perhaps matching TRBD1 (6 bases). Germline values: CDR1 MGHDK, CDR2 SYGVNS. V lost 8 bases to trimming and J lost 0 bases, with 10 bases between them. The CDR3 is made up of 13 amino acids. The CDR3 region is CASLGTHQETQYF. CDR3 nucleotide sequence: TGTGCCAGCCTAGGGACACACCAAGAGACCCAGTACTTC.

The chain has TRBV9 and TRBJ2-1, with 10 bases that match TRBD1. Germline CDR1 reads SGDLS; CDR2 reads YYNGEE. There are 16 residues in the CDR3. Germline trimming cut 4 bases from V and 6 bases from J; bases unmatched to any gene: 10. This CDR3 is CASSFLWDRGLNEQFF. CDR3 nucleotide sequence: TGTGCCAGCAGCTTCCTGTGGGACAGGGGTCTCAATGAGCAGTTCTTC.

V and J are TRBV29-1 and TRBJ1-1, with no clear D. The CDR3 runs to 13 residues. Germline CDR1 is SQVTM and CDR2 is ANQGSEA. V lost 0 bases and J 11 bases, leaving 16 bases between the germline ends. CDR3 nucleotide sequence: TGCAGCGTTGAAGACTCCAATCGTGGAGCTGCTTTCTTT. Residues: CSVEDSNRGAAFF.

The chain links TRBV5-1 to TRBJ2-1; TRBD1 matches 9 bases. CDR3 length: 15 residues. Per the germline V gene, CDR1 is SGHRS and CDR2 is YFSETQ. The junction had 3 bases not matched to a gene; V was cut back by 4 bases and J by 1 base. In DNA form, the CDR3 reads TGCGCCAGCAGCCAGGGGACAGGGTCCTACAATGAGCAGTTCTTC. This codes for CASSQGTGSYNEQFF.

This chain connects TRBV4-3 to TRBJ2-1, with TRBD2 identical over 7 bases. V shed 1 base and J 4 bases; nucleotides not matched to a gene: 4. The CDR3 consists of 15 residues. Germline V gene lookup returns CDR1 LGHNA and CDR2 YSLEER. The CDR3 bases are TGCGCCAGCAGCCAAGTTTCTAGCGGATACAATGAGCAGTTCTTC. It is translated as CASSQVSSGYNEQFF.

This chain links TRBV5-4 with TRBJ2-3, with D possibly matching TRBD2 (6 bases). Trimming took off 4 bases at V and 4 bases at J, with 13 bases between the two ends. The CDR3 sequence is 14 residues long. Germline assignment: CDR1 SGHNT and CDR2 YYREEE (reference sequence). In DNA, the CDR3 is TGTGCCAGCAGCAGGGGACTTGGGGCAGATACGCAGTATTTT. Amino acids: CASSRGLGADTQYF.